The rows below give T cell receptor beta chains drawn from one sample of a study of memory CD4+ T cells and cytomegalovirus serostatus. Profiled with immunoSEQ multiplex PCR; TCRdb holds only in-frame clones, not every one. Of about 39,000 clones listed, over 60% are singletons. Sequencing was done on a sample of memory CD4+ T cells from blood. All receptors derive from an adult in good health and CMV-seronegative. Both conserved end residues are part of each CDR3. Fields, in order: J gene, D gene, V gene, clone size, CDR3 protein, CDR3 DNA. A D gene is named only where the DNA matches it firmly. Expanded clones are given a class, and other clones once, few, many or no size at all.

J gene: TRBJ1-5; D gene: TRBD1; V gene: TRBV7-2; clone size: .; CDR3 protein: CASSFSSLDRRNQPQHF; CDR3 DNA: TGTGCCAGCAGCTTCTCTTCTTTGGACAGGAGGAATCAGCCCCAGCATTTT
J gene: TRBJ1-1; D gene: .; V gene: TRBV11-3; clone size: .; CDR3 protein: CASSSGRTNTEAFF; CDR3 DNA: TGTGCCAGCAGCTCGGGACGGACGAACACTGAAGCTTTCTTT
J gene: TRBJ2-1; D gene: TRBD1; V gene: TRBV27; clone size: .; CDR3 protein: CASSRWDRGSYNEQFF; CDR3 DNA: TGTGCCAGCAGTCGCTGGGACAGGGGGTCCTACAATGAGCAGTTCTTC
J gene: TRBJ1-3; D gene: .; V gene: TRBV10-3; clone size: .; CDR3 protein: CAISRDFSGNTIYF; CDR3 DNA: TGTGCCATCAGCCGGGACTTCTCTGGAAACACCATATATTTT
J gene: TRBJ2-7; D gene: TRBD1; V gene: TRBV5-1; clone size: .; CDR3 protein: CASSLGRTGGYSYEQYF; CDR3 DNA: TGCGCCAGCAGCTTGGGCCGAACAGGGGGCTACAGCTACGAGCAGTACTTC
J gene: TRBJ2-3; D gene: .; V gene: TRBV7-2; clone size: .; CDR3 protein: CASSHRVPFTDTQYF; CDR3 DNA: TGTGCCAGCAGCCACCGGGTACCCTTCACAGATACGCAGTATTTT
J gene: TRBJ2-3; D gene: .; V gene: TRBV29-1; clone size: .; CDR3 protein: CSVLARTSTDTQYF; CDR3 DNA: TGCAGCGTCCTAGCGAGGACTAGCACAGATACGCAGTATTTT
J gene: TRBJ1-3; D gene: .; V gene: TRBV11-2; clone size: .; CDR3 protein: CASSLEWQRNTIYF; CDR3 DNA: TGTGCCAGCAGCTTAGAGTGGCAGCGAAACACCATATATTTT
J gene: TRBJ2-7; D gene: .; V gene: TRBV7-9; clone size: .; CDR3 protein: CASLGRGNEQYF; CDR3 DNA: TGTGCCAGCTTAGGCAGGGGCAACGAGCAGTACTTC
J gene: TRBJ1-5; D gene: .; V gene: TRBV12-5; clone size: .; CDR3 protein: CASVPLLWGGSNQPQHF; CDR3 DNA: TGTGCTAGTGTCCCACTCCTTTGGGGGGGAAGCAATCAGCCCCAGCATTTT
J gene: TRBJ1-4; D gene: .; V gene: TRBV7-2; clone size: .; CDR3 protein: CASSPGQGTNEKLFF; CDR3 DNA: TGTGCCAGCAGCCCCGGGCAGGGGACTAATGAAAAACTGTTTTTT
J gene: TRBJ1-2; D gene: .; V gene: TRBV20-1; clone size: .; CDR3 protein: CSARRQSGYTF; CDR3 DNA: TGCAGTGCTAGACGACAGAGTGGCTACACCTTC
J gene: TRBJ2-7; D gene: .; V gene: TRBV2; clone size: .; CDR3 protein: CASSEVVSSYEQYF; CDR3 DNA: TGTGCCAGCAGTGAGGTGGTCAGCAGCTACGAGCAGTACTTC
J gene: TRBJ1-1; D gene: .; V gene: TRBV27; clone size: .; CDR3 protein: CASSLGGVGSAFF; CDR3 DNA: TGTGCCAGCAGTTTAGGGGGTGTCGGGTCAGCTTTCTTT
J gene: TRBJ1-1; D gene: .; V gene: TRBV2; clone size: .; CDR3 protein: CASRSEGWTEAFF; CDR3 DNA: TGTGCCAGCAGGTCGGAGGGATGGACTGAAGCTTTCTTT
J gene: TRBJ1-1; D gene: .; V gene: TRBV29-1; clone size: .; CDR3 protein: CSVEVGNMNTEAFF; CDR3 DNA: TGCAGCGTTGAAGTAGGGAACATGAACACTGAAGCTTTCTTT
J gene: TRBJ2-3; D gene: .; V gene: TRBV19; clone size: .; CDR3 protein: CASSITASTDTQYF; CDR3 DNA: TGTGCCAGTAGTATAACCGCTAGCACAGATACGCAGTATTTT
J gene: TRBJ1-2; D gene: .; V gene: TRBV6-1; clone size: .; CDR3 protein: CATKDTPWDGYTF; CDR3 DNA: TGTGCCACCAAGGACACACCTTGGGATGGCTACACCTTC
J gene: TRBJ2-5; D gene: .; V gene: TRBV19; clone size: once; CDR3 protein: CASGPRGDWGETQYF; CDR3 DNA: TGTGCCAGTGGTCCGCGGGGAGATTGGGGAGAGACCCAGTACTTC
J gene: TRBJ2-5; D gene: .; V gene: TRBV28; clone size: .; CDR3 protein: CASSPVRETQYF; CDR3 DNA: TGTGCCAGCAGTCCCGTGAGGGAGACCCAGTACTTC
J gene: TRBJ2-2; D gene: .; V gene: TRBV6-1; clone size: .; CDR3 protein: CASSEGGRGAGELFF; CDR3 DNA: TGTGCCAGCAGTGAAGGGGGCAGGGGTGCCGGGGAGCTGTTTTTT
J gene: TRBJ2-7; D gene: TRBD1; V gene: TRBV18; clone size: few; CDR3 protein: CASSPGQGLVYEQYF; CDR3 DNA: TGTGCCAGCTCACCGGGACAGGGATTGGTCTACGAGCAGTACTTC
J gene: TRBJ2-7; D gene: .; V gene: TRBV11-3; clone size: .; CDR3 protein: CASSLRTGNHEQYF; CDR3 DNA: TGTGCCAGCAGCTTAAGAACAGGGAATCACGAGCAGTACTTC
J gene: TRBJ1-1; D gene: .; V gene: TRBV5-1; clone size: .; CDR3 protein: CASSKQTNTEAFF; CDR3 DNA: TGCGCCAGCAGTAAGCAGACGAACACTGAAGCTTTCTTT
J gene: TRBJ2-1; D gene: .; V gene: TRBV6-1; clone size: .; CDR3 protein: CASSEEEGAGQFF; CDR3 DNA: TGTGCCAGCAGTGAAGAGGAGGGGGCTGGGCAGTTCTTC
J gene: TRBJ1-5; D gene: .; V gene: TRBV29-1; clone size: .; CDR3 protein: CSVADGVLGNQPQHF; CDR3 DNA: TGCAGCGTTGCCGACGGGGTTTTGGGCAATCAGCCCCAGCATTTT
J gene: TRBJ1-2; D gene: .; V gene: TRBV19; clone size: .; CDR3 protein: CASSLDRLNYGYTF; CDR3 DNA: TGTGCCAGTAGCTTGGACAGACTTAACTATGGCTACACCTTC
J gene: TRBJ1-6; D gene: .; V gene: TRBV30; clone size: few; CDR3 protein: CAWTLGGRGNSPLHF; CDR3 DNA: TGTGCCTGGACCCTAGGGGGGCGAGGGAATTCACCCCTCCACTTT
J gene: TRBJ2-5; D gene: .; V gene: TRBV5-1; clone size: .; CDR3 protein: CASSQQGQETQYF; CDR3 DNA: TGCGCCAGCAGCCAACAGGGACAAGAGACCCAGTACTTC
J gene: TRBJ2-7; D gene: .; V gene: TRBV4-1; clone size: .; CDR3 protein: CASSHNERGYEQYF; CDR3 DNA: TGCGCCAGCAGCCACAACGAGAGGGGTTACGAGCAGTACTTC
J gene: TRBJ1-1; D gene: .; V gene: TRBV5-5; clone size: .; CDR3 protein: CASSFNPQTEAFF; CDR3 DNA: TGTGCCAGCAGCTTTAACCCCCAAACTGAAGCTTTCTTT
J gene: TRBJ2-3; D gene: TRBD2; V gene: TRBV19; clone size: .; CDR3 protein: CGSGTSGNTQYF; CDR3 DNA: TGTGGCTCCGGGACTAGCGGCAATACGCAGTATTTT
J gene: TRBJ1-6; D gene: TRBD1; V gene: TRBV30; clone size: .; CDR3 protein: CAWSTSGTANSPLHF; CDR3 DNA: TGTGCCTGGAGTACCTCCGGGACAGCTAATTCACCCCTCCACTTT
J gene: TRBJ2-5; D gene: .; V gene: TRBV20-1; clone size: .; CDR3 protein: CSALEQETQYF; CDR3 DNA: TGCAGTGCTCTCGAACAAGAGACCCAGTACTTC
J gene: TRBJ1-6; D gene: .; V gene: TRBV7-2; clone size: .; CDR3 protein: CASSPRTINNSPLHF; CDR3 DNA: TGTGCCAGCAGCCCACGGACAATAAATAATTCACCCCTCCACTTT
J gene: TRBJ2-2; D gene: TRBD1; V gene: TRBV9; clone size: few; CDR3 protein: CASSARTGETGELFF; CDR3 DNA: TGTGCCAGCAGCGCTCGGACAGGGGAAACCGGGGAGCTGTTTTTT
J gene: TRBJ1-1; D gene: .; V gene: TRBV19; clone size: .; CDR3 protein: CASKPPALNTEAFF; CDR3 DNA: TGTGCCAGCAAGCCCCCGGCTCTGAACACTGAAGCTTTCTTT
J gene: TRBJ1-5; D gene: .; V gene: TRBV15; clone size: .; CDR3 protein: CATSDGVGGSRQPQHF; CDR3 DNA: TGTGCCACCAGCGACGGGGTCGGGGGCTCAAGACAGCCCCAGCATTTT
J gene: TRBJ1-1; D gene: TRBD1; V gene: TRBV5-1; clone size: .; CDR3 protein: CASSGTGGTEAFF; CDR3 DNA: TGCGCCAGCAGCGGAACAGGGGGCACTGAAGCTTTCTTT
J gene: TRBJ1-4; D gene: .; V gene: TRBV6-5; clone size: .; CDR3 protein: CASSYSSNEKLFF; CDR3 DNA: TGTGCCAGCAGTTATTCCTCTAATGAAAAACTGTTTTTT
J gene: TRBJ2-5; D gene: TRBD1; V gene: TRBV6-6; clone size: .; CDR3 protein: CASRERDRSETQYF; CDR3 DNA: TGTGCCAGCAGAGAAAGGGACAGGTCGGAGACCCAGTACTTC
J gene: TRBJ2-3; D gene: TRBD2; V gene: TRBV19; clone size: .; CDR3 protein: CASSMSWRGGTDTQYF; CDR3 DNA: TGTGCCAGTAGTATGTCTTGGCGGGGGGGCACAGATACGCAGTATTTT
J gene: TRBJ2-1; D gene: TRBD1; V gene: TRBV10-1; clone size: .; CDR3 protein: CASSASQGASYNEQFF; CDR3 DNA: TGCGCCAGCAGTGCGTCACAGGGGGCGTCCTACAATGAGCAGTTCTTC
J gene: TRBJ2-7; D gene: .; V gene: TRBV10-1; clone size: .; CDR3 protein: CASSRSSSQMEQYF; CDR3 DNA: TGCGCCAGCAGTAGATCGTCCTCGCAAATGGAGCAGTACTTC
J gene: TRBJ1-5; D gene: .; V gene: TRBV4-2; clone size: .; CDR3 protein: CASSLYSNQPQHF; CDR3 DNA: TGTGCCAGCAGCCTCTATAGCAATCAGCCCCAGCATTTT
J gene: TRBJ2-2; D gene: TRBD1; V gene: TRBV7-3; clone size: .; CDR3 protein: CASSLKGTGRTGELFF; CDR3 DNA: TGTGCCAGCAGCTTAAAAGGGACAGGGAGAACCGGGGAGCTGTTTTTT
J gene: TRBJ1-2; D gene: .; V gene: TRBV30; clone size: medium-sized; CDR3 protein: CAWRQGIYGYTF; CDR3 DNA: TGTGCCTGGAGACAGGGAATCTATGGCTACACCTTC
J gene: TRBJ2-5; D gene: TRBD2; V gene: TRBV11-2; clone size: .; CDR3 protein: CASSPGAGGRETQYF; CDR3 DNA: TGTGCCAGCAGCCCCGGCGCGGGGGGGCGAGAGACCCAGTACTTC
J gene: TRBJ2-7; D gene: .; V gene: TRBV7-2; clone size: once; CDR3 protein: CASSLVGGRTGSYEQYF; CDR3 DNA: TGTGCCAGCAGCTTGGTCGGGGGGCGAACAGGGTCCTACGAGCAGTACTTC
J gene: TRBJ1-2; D gene: .; V gene: TRBV13; clone size: .; CDR3 protein: CASSLQSRPGVGYTF; CDR3 DNA: TGTGCCAGCAGCCTGCAATCCAGACCAGGGGTGGGCTACACCTTC
J gene: TRBJ1-1; D gene: .; V gene: TRBV19; clone size: few; CDR3 protein: CASSIVGSNTEAFF; CDR3 DNA: TGTGCCAGTAGTATCGTTGGCAGCAACACTGAAGCTTTCTTT
J gene: TRBJ2-2; D gene: .; V gene: TRBV19; clone size: .; CDR3 protein: CASSIRRGNGELFF; CDR3 DNA: TGTGCCAGTAGTATCCGTAGGGGTAACGGGGAGCTGTTTTTT
J gene: TRBJ2-1; D gene: .; V gene: TRBV7-2; clone size: .; CDR3 protein: CASSLSNRDNEQFF; CDR3 DNA: TGTGCCAGCAGCCTATCCAACCGGGACAATGAGCAGTTCTTC
J gene: TRBJ2-1; D gene: .; V gene: TRBV29-1; clone size: .; CDR3 protein: CSARDRTYNEQFF; CDR3 DNA: TGCAGCGCTCGAGACAGAACCTACAATGAGCAGTTCTTC
J gene: TRBJ1-1; D gene: .; V gene: TRBV7-9; clone size: .; CDR3 protein: CASSLGENTEAFF; CDR3 DNA: TGTGCCAGCAGCTTAGGGGAGAACACTGAAGCTTTCTTT
J gene: TRBJ2-1; D gene: .; V gene: TRBV2; clone size: .; CDR3 protein: CASSSTGYAYNEQFF; CDR3 DNA: TGTGCCAGCAGTTCGACAGGTTACGCTTACAATGAGCAGTTCTTC
J gene: TRBJ2-1; D gene: .; V gene: TRBV19; clone size: .; CDR3 protein: CASRPAGAVEEQFF; CDR3 DNA: TGTGCCAGTAGGCCGGCGGGGGCTGTAGAAGAGCAGTTCTTC